A single sample is the source of the 32 T cell receptor beta chains below, sequenced in a study of lymphopenia after photon versus proton radiotherapy. TCRdb's copy holds only in-frame clones and misses some; the assay was immunoSEQ multiplex PCR. Here the sample spans around 29,000 clones, around 94% being singletons. This specimen consisted of peripheral blood, obtained from a patient treated with photon-based radiotherapy. All receptors derive from a woman in her 50s with cholangiocarcinoma.

The V call is TRBV7-2, the J call TRBJ1-1; a weak D match, TRBD1 (6 bases). Germline V gene sequence: CDR1 SGHTA, CDR2 FQGNSA. The CDR3 covers 14 residues. Trimming removed 7 bases at V and 5 bases at J, with 17 bases between. CDR3 sequence reads: CASNADSLQTEAFF. For the CDR3, the DNA is TGTGCCAGCAACGCGGACAGTTTACAAACTGAAGCTTTCTTT.

The chain joins TRBV5-7 to TRBJ2-2; D possibly corresponds to TRBD2 (6 bases). TRBV5-7 is assigned to the ORF class and has an uncertain function. The CDR3 is made up of 16 amino acids. V shed 3 bases and J shed 7 bases, with 19 bases lying between them. The CDR3 nucleotides read TGTGCCAGCAGCTCTTTCCGAACTAGCTTTAGCGGGGAGCTGTTTTTT. As protein: CASSSFRTSFSGELFF.

The rearrangement joins TRBV19 to TRBJ2-2, with D possibly matching TRBD1 (5 bases). Trimming left V 5 bases short and J 0 bases short, with 10 bases between. The CDR3 covers 15 residues. Germline V lookup: CDR1 LNHDA, CDR2 SQIVND (reference sequence). CDR3 nucleotide sequence: TGTGCCAGTAGTCTCACAGGCGCGAACACCGGGGAGCTGTTTTTT. It translates to CASSLTGANTGELFF.

This chain uses TRBV7-2 with TRBJ2-1; maybe TRBD2 (5 bases). The germline gives CDR1 SGHTA, CDR2 FQGNSA. This CDR3 has 12 residues. The V and J ends lost 9 bases and 2 bases respectively, with 8 bases between them. In nucleotides, the CDR3 is TGTGCCAGTCTAGCCGCCTACAATGAGCAGTTCTTC. Translated: CASLAAYNEQFF.

The chain recombines TRBV30 with TRBJ2-1, with D unclear. Germline CDR1 and CDR2: GTSNPN and SVGIG (reference sequence). This CDR3 region has 15 residues. With 1 base removed from V and 2 bases from J, the gap between germline ends came to 12 bases. For the CDR3, the DNA is TGTGCCTGGAGTGCTTCTTTAAGCGCCTACAATGAGCAGTTCTTC. Translation gives CAWSASLSAYNEQFF.

This chain uses TRBV5-6 with TRBJ1-2, with no clear D. V dropped 1 base and J dropped 5 bases, with 3 bases sitting between them. Germline loops: CDR1 SGHDT, CDR2 YYEEEE. CDR3 length: 11 amino acids. The CDR3 region has the DNA TGTGCCAGCAGCTTGCAGTATGGCTACACCTTC. Protein: CASSLQYGYTF.

J is TRBJ2-5 and V is TRBV5-4; maybe TRBD2 (5 bases). In germline, CDR1 is SGHNT, CDR2 YYREEE (reference sequence). The CDR3 is made up of 15 amino acids. V gave up 2 bases and J gave up 2 bases, with 13 bases separating them. The CDR3 protein is CASSFEGGRQETQYF. The CDR3 DNA reads TGTGCCAGCAGCTTTGAGGGTGGGCGGCAAGAGACCCAGTACTTC.

V usage is TRBV7-2 and J usage is TRBJ1-4, with TRBD1 as a possible D gene (5 bases). CDR1 and CDR2 from the germline V gene are SGHTA and FQGNSA. The germline V and J ends were trimmed by 1 base and 5 bases, with 11 bases remaining between them. The CDR3 totals 15 residues. As DNA, the CDR3 is TGTGCCAGCAGCTTAGGGGGTCAGGGAAATGAAAAACTGTTTTTT. Translating it yields CASSLGGQGNEKLFF.

V and J are TRBV5-6 and TRBJ1-2; 11 bases match TRBD1. CDR3 length equals 15 residues. CDR1 and CDR2 (germline): SGHDT, YYEEEE. V dropped 0 bases and J dropped 4; count of bases not matched to a gene: 2. This chain's CDR3 is CASSLGTGGGYGYTF. CDR3 nucleotide sequence: TGTGCCAGCAGCTTGGGGACAGGGGGCGGCTATGGCTACACCTTC. Drawing the rest from reference TRBV5-6 and TRBJ1-2, the complete variable domain is DAGVTQSPTHLIKTRGQQVTLRCSPKSGHDTVSWYQQALGQGPQFIFQYYEEEERQRGNFPDRFSGHQFPNYSSELNVNALLLGDSALYLCASSLGTGGGYGYTFGSGTRLTVV.

V gene TRBV5-1 combines with J gene TRBJ2-3; a possible D gene is TRBD1 (6 bases). Trimming shortened V by 4 bases and J by 0 bases, and 9 bases separated the two germline ends. The CDR3 covers 14 residues. The germline gives CDR1 SGHRS, CDR2 YFSETQ. The CDR3 DNA is TGCGCCAGCAGCCCAGGACAGAGCACAGATACGCAGTATTTT. It is translated as CASSPGQSTDTQYF.

This clone was counted a single time. The chain joins TRBV7-9 to TRBJ2-5; D uncertain. The CDR3 runs to 15 residues. Germline V CDR1 and CDR2: SEHNR, FQNEAQ (reference sequence). Trimming removed 0 bases from V and 4 bases from J, with 12 bases in between. In nucleotides, the CDR3 is TGTGCCAGCAGCTTAGCGAAAGGGTTGGGAGAGACCCAGTACTTC. This gives the protein CASSLAKGLGETQYF.

This chain links TRBV4-1 with TRBJ2-1; tentatively, D is TRBD1 (6 bases). V lost 0 bases and J 0 bases, leaving 9 bases between the germline ends. The CDR3 totals 16 residues. In germline, CDR1 is MGHRA, CDR2 YSYEKL. CDR3 protein: CASSQDTGSSYNEQFF. The DNA for the CDR3 is TGCGCCAGCAGCCAAGATACAGGGAGCTCCTACAATGAGCAGTTCTTC.

The chain has TRBV19 and TRBJ2-1; the match to TRBD2 covers 11 bases. With 6 bases clipped from V and 9 bases from J, the junction kept 10 bases outside the gene matches. Per germline, CDR1 LNHDA and CDR2 SQIVND (reference sequence). The CDR3 runs to 15 residues. The CDR3 bases are TGTGCCAGTAGAAAACTAGCGGGGGTATCGGGTGAGCAGTTCTTC. It translates to CASRKLAGVSGEQFF.

The chain carries TRBV7-9 and TRBJ2-1; D gene unclear. The V gene's germline CDR1 is SEHNR and CDR2 FQNEAQ (reference sequence). This CDR3 region has 16 residues. V was cut by 0 bases and J by 6 bases, with 15 bases left in between. The CDR3 reads CASSLARAYRFNEQFF. The CDR3 region has the DNA TGTGCCAGCAGCTTAGCCCGAGCCTATAGGTTCAATGAGCAGTTCTTC.

This chain joins TRBV7-9 and TRBJ2-7; no clear D. This CDR3 is built from 11 residues. The germline gives CDR1 SEHNR, CDR2 FQNEAQ (reference sequence). V lost 3 bases to trimming and J lost 7 bases, with 7 bases between them. The CDR3 reads CASSFRGEQYF. DNA for the CDR3: TGTGCCAGCAGCTTCCGTGGTGAGCAGTACTTC.

The rearrangement uses TRBV27 and TRBJ1-1; TRBD1 is a possible D gene (6 bases). CDR3 length: 13 residues. Trimming took 6 bases from V and 1 from J, leaving 9 bases between them. CDR1 is MNHEY and CDR2 is SMNVEV in the germline V gene (reference sequence). The CDR3, as DNA: TGTGCCAGCAGAACGGGACAGAACACTGAAGCTTTCTTT. The encoded protein is CASRTGQNTEAFF.

This clone was recorded a few times. V and J are TRBV18 and TRBJ2-7, with 7 bases identical to TRBD1. Germline assignment: CDR1 KGHSH and CDR2 LQKENI. The CDR3 is 13 residues long. The ends lost 5 bases at V and 3 bases at J; junction bases unmatched: 4. The CDR3 DNA sequence: TGTGCCAGCTCAAGCGGACAGGACTACGAGCAGTACTTC. This encodes CASSSGQDYEQYF. Full variable domain (missing parts from reference TRBV18 and TRBJ2-7): NAGVMQNPRHLVRRRGQEARLRCSPMKGHSHVYWYRQLPEEGLKFMVYLQKENIIDESGMPKERFSAEFPKEGPSILRIQQVVRGDSAAYFCASSSGQDYEQYFGPGTRLTVT.

V is TRBV9 and J is TRBJ2-2; D remains unclear. From germline, CDR1 is SGDLS and CDR2 YYNGEE. Trimming took 3 bases from V and 5 from J, leaving 8 bases between them. This CDR3 spans 13 amino acids. CDR3 sequence: CASSGTVTGELFF. DNA of the CDR3: TGTGCCAGCAGCGGAACAGTAACCGGGGAGCTGTTTTTT.

The chain is built from TRBV9 and TRBJ1-2; perhaps TRBD1 as D (5 bases). The CDR3 has 14 residues. V dropped 2 bases and J dropped 3 bases, with 11 bases sitting between them. Germline CDR1 is SGDLS and CDR2 is YYNGEE. The CDR3 nucleotides read TGTGCCAGCAGCGTGGGGGGTGGGCACTATGGCTACACCTTC. Amino acids: CASSVGGGHYGYTF.

The chain joins TRBV4-3 to TRBJ1-2, with 8 bases fitting TRBD1. The V segment lost 1 base and the J segment 2 bases; nucleotides outside the gene matches: 6. The germline V gene has CDR1 LGHNA and CDR2 YSLEER. This CDR3 has 16 amino acids. As DNA, the CDR3 is TGCGCCAGCAGCCAAGGATTGCAGGGGGCGAACTATGGCTACACCTTC. Translation gives CASSQGLQGANYGYTF.

This clone was seen once. The chain has TRBV2 and TRBJ1-1, with D maybe TRBD1 (6 bases). V was cut by 6 bases and J by 4 bases, with 18 bases left in between. Germline V gene lookup returns CDR1 SNHLY and CDR2 FYNNEI. The CDR3 is 15 amino acids. Here the CDR3 reads CASSLTGARGTEAFF. As DNA, the CDR3 is TGTGCCAGCAGCCTAACGGGGGCGCGGGGCACTGAAGCTTTCTTT.

J is TRBJ2-3 and V is TRBV7-6; 8 bases map to TRBD1. Germline CDR1 is SGHVS and CDR2 is FNYEAQ. The CDR3 has 17 residues. J gave up 6 bases and V 2 bases, and 13 bases lay outside the gene matches. CDR3 region: CASSLFDQGARLDTQYF. For the CDR3, the DNA is TGTGCCAGCAGCTTATTCGATCAGGGGGCGAGGCTTGATACGCAGTATTTT.

This rearrangement joins TRBV11-3 to TRBJ2-3; 10 nucleotides match TRBD1. Trimming removed 4 bases from V and 3 bases from J; junction bases left unmatched: 4. CDR3 length equals 15 residues. Germline V gives CDR1 SGHNT, CDR2 YENEEA. The CDR3 region has the DNA TGTGCCAGCAGCTACGACAGGGGGCGAACAGATACGCAGTATTTT. Its protein product is CASSYDRGRTDTQYF.

V usage is TRBV5-4 and J usage is TRBJ1-3, with 10 bases identical to TRBD1. The germline CDR1 and CDR2 sequences are SGHNT and YYREEE (reference sequence). Losses at the gene ends were 2 bases for V and 0 bases for J; bases not matched to a gene: 5. This CDR3 region has 17 residues. The CDR3: CASSLGTGDYSGNTIYF. The CDR3 bases are TGTGCCAGCAGCTTAGGGACAGGGGACTACTCTGGAAACACCATATATTTT.

This clone was seen more than once but under ten times. The chain couples TRBV7-2 to TRBJ2-4; D is unresolved. CDR3 length equals 14 residues. V was clipped by 6 bases and J by 1 base, with 10 bases between them. In germline, CDR1 is SGHTA, CDR2 FQGNSA. In nucleotides, the CDR3 is TGTGCCAGCAGTAGGAAGCTGGCCAAAAACATTCAGTACTTC. Encoded protein: CASSRKLAKNIQYF.

The V call is TRBV4-3, the J call TRBJ2-2; D ambiguous. This CDR3 region has 21 residues. The V and J ends lost 1 base and 0 bases respectively, with 24 bases between them. Germline values: CDR1 LGHNA, CDR2 YSLEER. CDR3 amino acids: CASSQAVVRQYQMANTGELFF. The CDR3 DNA follows: TGCGCCAGCAGCCAAGCTGTAGTAAGGCAGTACCAAATGGCGAACACCGGGGAGCTGTTTTTT.

The CDR3 spells CASSLGDGQPQHF. The CDR3 region has the DNA TGTGCCAGCAGCTTAGGCGATGGGCAGCCCCAGCATTTT. The V and J genes are TRBV7-9 and TRBJ1-5; D is uncertain. This CDR3 has 13 amino acids. Per the germline V gene, CDR1 is SEHNR and CDR2 is FQNEAQ (reference sequence). The germline V and J ends were trimmed by 1 base and 7 bases, with 8 bases remaining between them. The complete variable domain, with remaining parts taken from reference TRBV7-9 and TRBJ1-5, reads DTGVSQNPRHKITKRGQNVTFRCDPISEHNRLYWYRQTLGQGPEFLTYFQNEAQLEKSRLLSDRFSAERPKGSFSTLEIQRTEQGDSAMYLCASSLGDGQPQHFGDGTRLSIL.

The chain has TRBV18 and TRBJ1-1; D perhaps matches TRBD1 (5 bases). CDR1 and CDR2 (germline): KGHSH, LQKENI. The CDR3 is made up of 13 amino acids. V lost 4 bases to trimming and J lost 3 bases, with 9 bases between them. In DNA, the CDR3 is TGTGCCAGCTCACAGGGACTTGACACTGAAGCTTTCTTT. Its protein product is CASSQGLDTEAFF.

The chain couples TRBV7-7 to TRBJ2-5; 11 positions match TRBD1. The CDR3 length is 15 residues. Unmatched junction bases numbered 3, after V lost 1 base and J lost 5 bases. Per the germline V gene, CDR1 is SSHAT and CDR2 is FNYEAQ (reference sequence). CDR3 DNA sequence: TGTGCCAGCAGCTTAGGGACAGGGGGCGGGGAGACCCAGTACTTC. It is translated as CASSLGTGGGETQYF.

The chain has TRBV19 and TRBJ1-5; D unclear. Trimming removed 10 bases from V and 3 bases from J, with 22 bases in between. The V gene's germline CDR1 is LNHDA and CDR2 SQIVND (reference sequence). The CDR3 has 16 amino acids. This CDR3 reads CATRRGQGQTNQPQHF. The DNA for the CDR3 is TGTGCCACCCGACGAGGGCAAGGGCAGACCAATCAGCCCCAGCATTTT.

This sequence joins TRBV7-9 and TRBJ1-2, with 11 bases aligning to TRBD1. The V segment lost 6 bases and the J segment 4 bases; nucleotides outside the gene matches: 7. In germline, CDR1 is SEHNR, CDR2 FQNEAQ (reference sequence). The CDR3 runs 15 residues. Written as DNA, the CDR3 is TGTGCCAGCAGGCGGACAGGGGGCGAGTCCTATGGCTACACCTTC. This sequence encodes CASRRTGGESYGYTF. The full variable domain, with the rest looked up from reference TRBV7-9 and TRBJ1-2, is DTGVSQNPRHKITKRGQNVTFRCDPISEHNRLYWYRQTLGQGPEFLTYFQNEAQLEKSRLLSDRFSAERPKGSFSTLEIQRTEQGDSAMYLCASRRTGGESYGYTFGSGTRLTVV.

A single count supports this clone. The J gene is TRBJ2-3, the V gene TRBV6-5; no definite D call. Trimming took 2 bases from V and 2 from J, leaving 11 bases between them. CDR1 MNHEY and CDR2 SVGAGI come from the germline V gene. The CDR3 sequence is 15 residues long. CDR3 bases: TGTGCCAGCAGTTACCAAGGATACCACACAGATACGCAGTATTTT. Its protein product is CASSYQGYHTDTQYF.